This TCR beta chain was sequenced for a study of T cell clones after liver transplantation (dated by TCRdb to between 2018 and 2020). General notes on the study: ITN030ST, the source of the samples, was a randomized trial that attempted immunosuppression withdrawal within 2 years of liver transplantation. Donor-reactive T cell clones were identified using TCRbeta sequencing after a pre-transplant mixed lymphocyte reaction and were then followed in post-transplant blood. Third party-reactive TCRbeta sequences were also identified from pre-transplant MLRs to serve as an antigen-independent comparator for donor-reactive sequences. Three of the eight recipients were HCV-positive; the others were transplanted for non-autoimmune, non-viral indications. The subjects received no induction therapy and were kept on standard immunosuppression until randomization at 12-24 months post-transplant. Tolerance was defined as complete immunosuppression withdrawal for at least one year with no rise in liver enzymes beyond twice the upper limit of normal. Blood samples were taken pre-transplant, pre-randomization before withdrawal, and post-randomization after full withdrawal or failed withdrawal. The studied cohort comprised 8 liver transplant recipients, 3 classified as tolerant and 5 as non-tolerant. General conclusions and limits of the study: Once repertoire turnover was taken into account, donor-reactive detection showed a significant reduction for CD4 in 7 of 8 subjects and for CD8 in 8 of 8. Donor-reactive sequences declined more than third party-reactive ones, suggesting partial antigen-specific deletion unrelated to withdrawal success. Since no allograft tissue specimens were available, donor-reactive T cells may have migrated into the graft instead of being deleted. Low numbers of available donor cells limited the measurable donor-reactive repertoire in a couple of subjects. In most of the 8 subjects, regardless of tolerance or HCV status, circulating donor-reactive CD4 TCRbeta sequences dropped significantly post-transplant. Because of small, heterogeneous patient numbers and non-standardized post-transplant time points, the conclusions were only preliminary.

V loses 4 bases at its end and J loses 7 bases; junction bases beyond the gene matches: 9. CDR3 length: 15 amino acids, cysteine to phenylalanine. Solely the CDR3 DNA is kept, with 45 bases framed from the first base. CDR1 SGHRS and CDR2 YFSETQ were looked up in the germline V gene. Unstimulated PBMCs, after thawing, were stained for CD3, CD4 and CD8 and then FACS-sorted into CD3+CD4+ and CD3+CD8+ populations. All 8 studied subjects were randomized to withdrawal of immunosuppression. Genomic DNA was isolated with the Qiagen DNeasy Blood and Tissue Kit. This clone was counted once. Its antigen is still unknown. The record has no base qualities; no much larger clone is one base away. Frozen genomic DNA underwent high-throughput TCRbeta CDR3 sequencing by immunoSEQ, including PCR amplification, mapping, bias correction and internal controls. The original methods were these. Productive rearrangements were retained, and unique TCRbeta sequences were defined by the CDR3 nucleotide sequence together with the V and J gene. For a sequence to be called donor-reactive, it needed a frequency of at least 0.01% and at least 5-fold expansion in CFSE-low cells compared with unstimulated pre-transplant cells. Per-subject minimum frequency thresholds, based on the lowest-template unstimulated sample, ensured at least 90% detection power. Jensen-Shannon divergence between the top 1000 TCRbeta sequences after and before transplant was used to measure repertoire turnover. Two-sided Fisher's exact tests were used to test for changes in the detection of donor-reactive sequences. TCRdb took this table from immuneACCESS and kept in-frame rearrangements with V and J called. Such tables lack part of the clones; where checked against another copy, unresolved V genes explain under half of the gap, and the rest is unexplained. V and J calls and clone size are given by that table; D and trimming were obtained from the DNA. Across this sample there are more than 100,000 clones, with about 80% seen only once. Around 2.9% of the sample is held by the ten biggest clonotypes.

The sequence was obtained from a human patient who received a liver transplant. After a transplant, some T cells may be the graft donor's own cells. The sequence links TRBV5-1 to TRBJ2-1; TRBD1 aligns with 9 central bases. Sequenced material: CD4+ T cells from blood, taken around 4 years after liver transplant. The nucleotides read TGCGCCAGCAGCCCGACCGGGACAGGGAAAAATGAGCAGTTCTTC. The resulting protein is CASSPTGTGKNEQFF.